Following are 18 T cell receptor beta chains from one sample sequenced in a study of cytomegalovirus exposure and HLA in healthy donors. In the PCR, 60 Vbeta and 13 Jbeta primers were used. The protocol was immunoSEQ multiplex PCR, while the TCRdb copy is restricted to in-frame clones and leaves out a portion. The sample holds tens of thousands of clones; 65% to 75% are singletons and the top ten take more than 20%. Material: PBMCs. The receptors here all came from a man aged 45-60 years in good health and CMV-seropositive.

The chain uses TRBV10-3 and TRBJ1-3; the D is unclear. Germline V gene sequence: CDR1 ENHRY, CDR2 SYGVKD. The CDR3 length is 15 residues. V was clipped by 0 bases and J by 0 bases, with 6 bases between them. Here the CDR3 DNA reads TGTGCCATCAGTGAGTCTAGGAGCTCTGGAAACACCATATATTTT. It translates to CAISESRSSGNTIYF.

V is TRBV5-1 and J is TRBJ1-1; 9 bases are a match to TRBD1. The CDR3 contains 16 residues. Germline-derived CDR1 and CDR2 are SGHRS and YFSETQ. V shed 3 bases, J shed 6 bases, and the junction held 12 bases outside the gene matches. CDR3 region: CASSSGTGPLYAEAFF. The CDR3 nucleotides read TGCGCCAGCAGCTCGGGGACAGGGCCGCTGTACGCTGAAGCTTTCTTT.

The sample holds a few counts of this clone. A far larger clone is only one base removed, so a read error is likely. Other DNA sequences in the same sample also yield this CDR3. The chain combines TRBV7-2 with TRBJ2-1; 7 bases are a match to TRBD2. The CDR3 consists of 15 residues. Germline CDR1 SGHTA, CDR2 FQGNSA. The CDR3, as DNA: TGTGCCAGCAGCTTAGCGGGAGGGCCTGGCAATGAACAGTTCTTC. It encodes CASSLAGGPGNEQFF. Supplemented by reference TRBV7-2 and TRBJ2-1, the full variable domain reads GAGVSQSPSNKVTEKGKDVELRCDPISGHTALYWYRQSLGQGLEFLIYFQGNSAPDKSGLPSDRFSAERTGGSVSTLTIQRTQQEDSAVYLCASSLAGGPGNEQFFGPGTRLTVL.

The sample holds a few counts of this clone. V and J are TRBV5-1 and TRBJ1-1, with D maybe TRBD1 (5 bases). V shed 5 bases and J shed 1 base, with 9 bases lying between them. Germline-derived CDR1 and CDR2 are SGHRS and YFSETQ. This CDR3 has 13 amino acids. CDR3 amino acids: CASSLQGNTEAFF. The DNA for the CDR3 is TGCGCCAGCAGTTTGCAGGGGAACACTGAAGCTTTCTTT.

In its sample, this clone was seen a few times. The CDR3 DNA sequence: TGTGCCAGCAGTGCCGGGACTAGCGGGAGCTACGAGCAGTACTTC. Its protein is CASSAGTSGSYEQYF. V gene TRBV6-1 combines with J gene TRBJ2-7; 14 bases align to TRBD2. The V and J ends lost 4 bases and 3 bases, in that order; junction bases with no gene match: 2. Germline CDR1 reads MNHNS; CDR2 reads SASEGT. The CDR3 length is 15 residues.

The genes are TRBV5-4 and TRBJ1-4; D gene ambiguous. Germline-derived CDR1 and CDR2 are SGHNT and YYREEE (reference sequence). CDR3 length: 14 amino acids. V was cut by 0 bases and J by 4 bases, with 7 bases left in between. CDR3 protein: CASSLGGYNEKLFF. The CDR3 DNA reads TGTGCCAGCAGCTTGGGAGGCTATAATGAAAAACTGTTTTTT.

In the case of this clone: Other DNA sequences of this sample code for an identical CDR3. V gene TRBV7-9 combines with J gene TRBJ1-5; D perhaps matches TRBD1 (5 bases). CDR1 and CDR2 (germline): SEHNR, FQNEAQ (reference sequence). The CDR3 is made up of 14 amino acids. Trimming cost V 2 bases and J 0 bases, with 5 bases left between them. CDR3 DNA sequence: TGTGCCAGCAGCTTACAGGGTAGCAATCAGCCCCAGCATTTT. This codes for CASSLQGSNQPQHF.

This chain joins TRBV5-1 and TRBJ2-2; TRBD2 aligns across 14 bases. The CDR3 loop spans 16 amino acids. The J segment lost 6 bases and the V segment lost 4 bases, leaving 5 bases of the junction unmatched. CDR1 and CDR2 (germline): SGHRS, YFSETQ. Here the CDR3 DNA reads TGCGCCAGCAGCAGGGGACTAGCGGGGGTAGCCGGGGAGCTGTTTTTT. It specifies CASSRGLAGVAGELFF.

The chain joins TRBV27 to TRBJ2-7; 8 bases align to TRBD2. CDR1 is MNHEY, CDR2 SMNVEV, per germline (reference sequence). This CDR3 is 15 amino acids long. With 2 bases clipped from V and 7 bases from J, the junction kept 10 bases outside the gene matches. In nucleotides, the CDR3 is TGTGCCAGCAGTTTACGGAGCGGGAGTTCGGTTGAGCAGTACTTC. It translates to CASSLRSGSSVEQYF.

V and J are TRBV6-5 and TRBJ1-5; 7 nucleotides line up with TRBD1. V lost 6 bases and J lost 1; bases outside the gene matches: 0. This CDR3 is built from 13 residues. Germline V gene lookup returns CDR1 MNHEY and CDR2 SVGAGI. The CDR3 coding sequence is TGTGCCAGCAGGGGACAGAGCAATCAGCCCCAGCATTTT. Translated: CASRGQSNQPQHF.

The chain links TRBV19 to TRBJ2-5; D is unresolved. V was shortened by 3 bases and J by 5 bases, with 10 bases between the two germline ends. Looked up from germline, CDR1 is LNHDA and CDR2 is SQIVND (reference sequence). CDR3 length: 13 residues. CDR3 nucleotide sequence: TGTGCCAGTAGTATGGTCAGCGCGGAGACCCAGTACTTC. Translation gives CASSMVSAETQYF.

The chain uses TRBV6-5 and TRBJ1-2; the match to TRBD1 covers 9 bases. Germline values: CDR1 MNHEY, CDR2 SVGAGI. The CDR3 has 15 amino acids. J gave up 4 bases and V 4 bases, and 7 bases lay outside the gene matches. CDR3 bases: TGTGCCAGCAGTTTACACCGGGACAGGGCCTATGGCTACACCTTC. Its translation: CASSLHRDRAYGYTF.

This CDR3 reads CASRQLAGSSYEQYF. Written as DNA, the CDR3 is TGTGCCAGCAGACAACTAGCGGGAAGCTCCTACGAGCAGTACTTC. The chain uses TRBV7-6 and TRBJ2-7, with TRBD2 matching 10 bases. Per germline, CDR1 SGHVS and CDR2 FNYEAQ. CDR3 length: 15 amino acids. J was trimmed by 0 bases and V by 6 bases; bases with no gene match: 5.

The rearrangement joins TRBV5-4 to TRBJ1-2; D remains unclear. The CDR3 sequence is 16 residues long. Between the trimmed V and J ends, which lost 5 bases and 2 bases, there was a span of 19 bases. CDR1 is SGHNT, CDR2 YYREEE, per germline (reference sequence). DNA of the CDR3: TGTGCCAGCAGTCTTAACGGGGTGGATTGGAACTATGGCTACACCTTC. It encodes CASSLNGVDWNYGYTF.

The gene calls are TRBV6-1 and TRBJ2-7; TRBD2 agrees at 9 bases. This CDR3 has 15 amino acids. The germline CDR1 and CDR2 sequences are MNHNS and SASEGT. Trimming took 3 bases from V and 3 from J; bases not matched to a gene: 6. CDR3 residues: CASSERREGGYEQYF. The CDR3 DNA is TGTGCCAGCAGTGAGCGGCGGGAGGGTGGCTACGAGCAGTACTTC.

CDR3 nucleotides: TGTGCCAGCAATGAGGCCAACTCTGGAAACACCATATATTTT. This translates into CASNEANSGNTIYF. The chain employs TRBV28 and TRBJ1-3; unclear D gene. V was clipped by 7 bases and J by 0 bases, with 10 bases between them. The CDR3 runs 14 residues. Germline CDR1 reads MDHEN; CDR2 reads SYDVKM.

The rearrangement uses TRBV5-1 and TRBJ1-2; D is perhaps TRBD1 (5 bases). This CDR3 spans 12 amino acids. The V gene's germline CDR1 is SGHRS and CDR2 YFSETQ. V dropped 6 bases and J dropped 7 bases, with 13 bases sitting between them. Written as DNA, the CDR3 is TGCGCCAGCACGGGGGGGAGTCCTGGCTACACCTTC. The encoded protein is CASTGGSPGYTF.

The V and J genes are TRBV7-2 and TRBJ2-3; TRBD2 might be the D (6 bases). The CDR3 runs to 16 residues. Between the trimmed V and J ends, which lost 0 bases and 1 base, there was a span of 11 bases. Germline V gene sequence: CDR1 SGHTA, CDR2 FQGNSA. The CDR3 spells CASSLARGERTDTQYF. DNA of the CDR3: TGTGCCAGCAGCTTAGCTCGCGGGGAGCGCACAGATACGCAGTATTTT. The variable domain in full, with the rest retrieved from reference TRBV7-2 and TRBJ2-3, is GAGVSQSPSNKVTEKGKDVELRCDPISGHTALYWYRQSLGQGLEFLIYFQGNSAPDKSGLPSDRFSAERTGGSVSTLTIQRTQQEDSAVYLCASSLARGERTDTQYFGPGTRLTVL.